Below, 31 T cell receptor beta chains from the same sample are listed, as sequenced in a study of T cells in Graves' hyperthyroidism and ophthalmopathy. Authors of the study amplified TCR beta CDR3 regions from RNA transcripts. HTBI primers drove first-round RT-PCR of the TCR CDR3. Via MiXCR, TCRdb re-called the multiplex PCR reads, giving one row per CDR3 protein. The repertoire consists of over 200,000 distinct CDR3 sequences, with about 15% occurring once and the leading ten covering about 14%. Sequencing was done on a sample of blood. The receptors here all came from a woman aged 40 to 50 with Graves' hyperthyroidism that later progressed to Graves' ophthalmopathy.

In this sample, this clonotype turned up many times. The V and J genes are TRBV10-3 and TRBJ1-2, with 10 bases lining up with TRBD1. Germline lookup yields CDR1 ENHRY and CDR2 SYGVKD. The V and J ends lost 6 bases and 3 bases, in that order; junction bases with no gene match: 4. The CDR3 has 14 amino acids. Here the CDR3 reads CAIRKGQGDYGYTF. Here the CDR3 DNA reads TGTGCCATCAGAAAAGGACAGGGGGACTATGGCTACACCTTC.

There are many counts of this clonotype. The chain is built from TRBV27 and TRBJ1-1; D is possibly TRBD1 (5 bases). V lost 5 bases and J lost 1, with 11 bases in between. CDR1 MNHEY and CDR2 SMNVEV come from the germline V gene (reference sequence). CDR3 length: 14 amino acids. For the CDR3, the DNA is TGTGCCAGCAGTCCTTGGGACCGGAACACTGAAGCTTTCTTT. Its protein product is CASSPWDRNTEAFF.

This clonotype was counted ten times or more. The rearrangement links TRBV7-3 to TRBJ2-2, with D unclear. Trimming took 0 bases from V and 2 from J, leaving 4 bases between them. Germline V gives CDR1 SGHTA, CDR2 FQGTGA. The length of the CDR3 is 14 residues. CDR3 DNA: TGTGCCAGCAGCTTAACAACTAACACCGGGGAGCTGTTTTTT. Translation: CASSLTTNTGELFF.

This clonotype showed up just a few times. The chain carries TRBV19 and TRBJ2-1, with D possibly matching TRBD2 (6 bases). The V and J ends lost 5 bases and 1 base respectively, with 12 bases between them. CDR3 length: 15 residues. CDR1 is LNHDA and CDR2 is SQIVND in the germline V gene (reference sequence). CDR3 sequence reads: CASSGGWKSYNEQFF. The CDR3 nucleotides are TGTGCCAGTAGTGGGGGGTGGAAGTCCTACAATGAGCAGTTCTTC.

This clonotype came up many times. The chain links TRBV6-1 to TRBJ2-7, with D unclear. Deletions cut 8 bases from V and 3 bases from J, with 11 bases between. The germline V gene has CDR1 MNHNS and CDR2 SASEGT. CDR3 length: 12 amino acids. The chain's CDR3 is CASERTGYEQYF. In DNA form, the CDR3 reads TGTGCCAGCGAACGGACGGGCTACGAGCAGTACTTC.

This clonotype has a count of ten or more. The chain's CDR3 is CASSYQGSNSPLHF. CDR3 bases: TGTGCCAGCTCCTACCAGGGATCTAATTCACCCCTCCACTTT. The chain combines TRBV18 with TRBJ1-6; weak D call: TRBD1 (5 bases). Germline assignment: CDR1 KGHSH and CDR2 LQKENI. The length of the CDR3 is 14 residues. V lost 6 bases, J lost 6 bases, and 12 bases lay in between. The full variable domain, completed using reference TRBV18 and TRBJ1-6, is NAGVMQNPRHLVRRRGQEARLRCSPMKGHSHVYWYRQLPEEGLKFMVYLQKENIIDESGMPKERFSAEFPKEGPSILRIQQVVRGDSAAYFCASSYQGSNSPLHFGNGTRLTVT.

V and J are TRBV11-2 and TRBJ1-1; weak D call: TRBD1 (5 bases). Trimming took off 3 bases at V and 0 bases at J, with 8 bases between the two ends. Germline V gene sequence: CDR1 SGHAT, CDR2 FQNNGV. CDR3 size: 14 residues. The CDR3 loop is CASSFQGMNTEAFF. The CDR3 bases are TGTGCCAGCAGCTTCCAGGGTATGAACACTGAAGCTTTCTTT.

The V call is TRBV6-1, the J call TRBJ1-2, with a weak D call TRBD1 (5 bases). Germline V lookup: CDR1 MNHNS, CDR2 SASEGT. V lost 7 bases and J 1 base, leaving 10 bases between the germline ends. This CDR3 has 13 amino acids. Here the CDR3 DNA reads TGTGCCAGCACGACAGACCTTAACTATGGCTACACCTTC. Amino acid sequence: CASTTDLNYGYTF.

The chain couples TRBV5-4 to TRBJ2-7; D possibly matches TRBD1 or TRBD2 (5 bases each). From germline, CDR1 is SGHNT and CDR2 YYREEE (reference sequence). This CDR3 region has 13 residues. V lost 4 bases and J lost 5, with 13 bases in between. CDR3 amino acids: CASSLRGANEQYF. For the CDR3, the DNA is TGTGCCAGCAGCCTACGGGGCGCTAACGAGCAGTACTTC.

Ten or more counts support this clonotype. CDR3: CASSRRERTHNEQFF. The CDR3 DNA is TGTGCCAGCAGTCGACGAGAGCGGACCCACAATGAGCAGTTCTTC. This sequence joins TRBV6-1 and TRBJ2-1, with D maybe TRBD2 (5 bases). CDR3 size: 15 residues. Between the trimmed V and J ends, which lost 5 bases and 5 bases, there was a span of 16 bases. The germline gives CDR1 MNHNS, CDR2 SASEGT.

This clonotype appeared many times. V usage is TRBV27 and J usage is TRBJ2-1, with 11 bases matching TRBD2. This CDR3 contains 15 residues. The germline V gene has CDR1 MNHEY and CDR2 SMNVEV (reference sequence). The ends lost 5 bases at V and 3 bases at J; junction bases unmatched: 3. CDR3 bases: TGTGCCAGCAGTGCCGGGACTAGCGGCTACAATGAGCAGTTCTTC. It codes for CASSAGTSGYNEQFF.

This clonotype was found many times. J is TRBJ2-7 and V is TRBV5-1, with TRBD1 as a possible D gene (5 bases). V dropped 1 base and J dropped 4 bases, with 12 bases sitting between them. CDR3 length: 14 amino acids. Germline loops: CDR1 SGHRS, CDR2 YFSETQ. The CDR3 reads CASSLSGFHYEQYF. Here the CDR3 DNA reads TGCGCCAGCAGCTTGTCAGGGTTTCATTACGAGCAGTACTTC.

This clonotype was counted many times. Relative to the germline gene, one junction end is altered; a read error may explain this. This rearrangement joins TRBV12-3 or TRBV12-4 to TRBJ2-7, with 9 positions matching TRBD2. There are 14 residues in the CDR3. In nucleotides, the CDR3 is TGTGCCAGCAGCTTAGCGGGAGAGCCCTACGAGCAGTACTTC. Protein product: CASSLAGEPYEQYF.

This clonotype was seen ten or more times. The gene calls are TRBV6-2 or TRBV6-3 and TRBJ2-4, with TRBD1 as a possible D gene (6 bases). The CDR3 spans 11 residues. CDR1 and CDR2 from the germline V gene are MNHEY and SVGEGT. The V end lost 5 bases, the J end lost 7 bases, and 6 bases lay between the germline ends. Written as DNA, the CDR3 is TGTGCCAGCAGTCAGGGGAACATTCAGTACTTC. Protein sequence: CASSQGNIQYF.

Note on this clonotype: A read error may be the cause here, since a much bigger clone is one base away. The chain joins TRBV4-2 to TRBJ1-1; 7 bases are shared with TRBD1. The germline gives CDR1 LGHNA, CDR2 YNFKEQ. The CDR3 is 15 residues long. In nucleotides, the CDR3 is TGTGCCAGCAGCAAAGAAGACAGGGATAACACTGAAGCTTTCTTT. Its protein product is CASSKEDRDNTEAFF.

In its sample, this clonotype was seen many times. The chain recombines TRBV6-5 with TRBJ1-1, with D perhaps TRBD1 (5 bases). Germline CDR1 and CDR2: MNHEY and SVGAGI. Trimming took off 0 bases at V and 3 bases at J, with 11 bases between the two ends. CDR3 size: 15 residues. This chain's CDR3 is CASSYSGAGYTEAFF. CDR3 bases: TGTGCCAGCAGTTACTCCGGGGCCGGGTACACTGAAGCTTTCTTT.

This clonotype has ten or more counts. The chain uses TRBV7-3 and TRBJ1-3; D unclear. The CDR3 totals 13 residues. The germline V gene has CDR1 SGHTA and CDR2 FQGTGA. V was shortened by 3 bases and J by 10 bases, with 13 bases between the two germline ends. CDR3 loop: CASSLEIGRTIYF. DNA for the CDR3: TGTGCCAGCAGCTTGGAGATTGGGAGAACCATATATTTT.

V usage is TRBV3-1 and J usage is TRBJ2-7; 10 nucleotides align to TRBD2. V gave up 0 bases and J gave up 3 bases; unmatched junction bases: 5. Germline V gene sequence: CDR1 LGHDT, CDR2 YNNKEL (reference sequence). The CDR3 sequence is 16 residues long. The CDR3 nucleotides read TGTGCCAGCAGCCAAGATCGGGCTAGCGGGGGCTACGAGCAGTACTTC. As protein: CASSQDRASGGYEQYF.

This clonotype showed up many times. This chain links TRBV9 with TRBJ1-2, with TRBD1 matching 10 bases. Germline V gene sequence: CDR1 SGDLS, CDR2 YYNGEE. Trimming cost V 4 bases and J 3 bases; bases outside gene matches: 12. This CDR3 has 17 amino acids. The CDR3 DNA is TGTGCCAGCAGCCTAGGGGACAGGGGACTGCGGTACTATGGCTACACCTTC. As protein: CASSLGDRGLRYYGYTF.

This clonotype showed up just a few times. This clone may be a read error of a much larger clone one base away. The chain uses TRBV18 and TRBJ2-3; possibly TRBD1 for D (6 bases). Trimming shortened V by 1 base and J by 8 bases, and 13 bases separated the two germline ends. CDR1 is KGHSH and CDR2 is LQKENI in the germline V gene. The CDR3 sequence is 14 residues long. Written as DNA, the CDR3 is TGTGCCAGCTCACCACAGGGCCCCAGGGGTACGCAGTATTTT. Translating it yields CASSPQGPRGTQYF.

V and J are TRBV5-6 and TRBJ1-1; 8 nucleotides line up with TRBD1. The CDR3 is 16 amino acids. Losses at the gene ends were 4 bases for V and 2 bases for J; bases not matched to a gene: 10. Germline values: CDR1 SGHDT, CDR2 YYEEEE. CDR3 residues: CASSRSRTGGNTEAFF. DNA of the CDR3: TGTGCCAGCAGCCGCAGTCGTACAGGGGGTAACACTGAAGCTTTCTTT.

The sample holds many counts of this clonotype. The chain joins TRBV10-3 to TRBJ2-3; D uncertain. Germline V lookup: CDR1 ENHRY, CDR2 SYGVKD. CDR3 size: 14 residues. V dropped 0 bases and J dropped 1 base, with 5 bases sitting between them. DNA of the CDR3: TGTGCCATCAGTGAGTCGGTCGGCACAGATACGCAGTATTTT. Protein: CAISESVGTDTQYF.

CDR3 sequence reads: CASRKGDFNQPQHF. The CDR3 DNA reads TGTGCCAGCAGGAAGGGGGACTTCAATCAGCCCCAGCATTTT. The chain recombines TRBV6-1 with TRBJ1-5; the D gene is possibly TRBD1 (6 bases). Germline V gene sequence: CDR1 MNHNS, CDR2 SASEGT. V was pared by 6 bases and J by 3 bases, with 12 bases between. This CDR3 region has 14 residues.

In its sample, this clonotype was seen many times. The V and J genes are TRBV12-3 or TRBV12-4 and TRBJ2-7; TRBD1 or TRBD2 may be the D gene (5 bases each). V lost 6 bases and J 9 bases, leaving 12 bases between the germline ends. This CDR3 has 11 residues. The CDR3 region has the DNA TGTGCCAGCAGCCTGGGGGACCTGCAGTACTTC. This codes for CASSLGDLQYF.

This clonotype turned up a few times. This chain joins TRBV5-1 and TRBJ2-2; 13 bases are shared with TRBD2. Per germline, CDR1 SGHRS and CDR2 YFSETQ. The CDR3 covers 18 residues. The junction had 8 bases not matched to a gene; V was cut back by 0 bases and J by 6 bases. The CDR3 loop reads CASSLGVSGLAGPGELFF. The CDR3, as DNA: TGCGCCAGCAGCTTGGGAGTATCGGGACTAGCGGGACCCGGGGAGCTGTTTTTT.

This clonotype occurred a few times. The V call is TRBV6-1, the J call TRBJ2-7; 13 bases are shared with TRBD2. CDR3 length: 15 residues. Germline V gene lookup returns CDR1 MNHNS and CDR2 SASEGT. V lost 4 bases to trimming and J lost 6 bases; unmatched junction nucleotides: 6. In DNA, the CDR3 is TGTGCCAGCAGTGGGACTAGCGGGAGCTCCGGCGAGCAGTACTTC. This gives the protein CASSGTSGSSGEQYF.

The V gene is TRBV13, the J gene TRBJ2-4; tentatively, D is TRBD1 (6 bases). Deletions cut 2 bases from V and 12 bases from J, with 11 bases between. CDR1 and CDR2 from the germline V gene are PRHDT and FYEKMQ (reference sequence). This CDR3 has 12 amino acids. The CDR3 protein is CASSLRTANQYF. The CDR3 DNA reads TGTGCCAGCAGCTTAAGGACAGCAAATCAGTACTTC.

A word on this clonotype: Since a much larger clone is just one base distant, this may be a read error. The CDR3 carries no conserved terminal phenylalanine or tryptophan, so it likely arises from a read error. This chain joins TRBV12-3 or TRBV12-4 and TRBJ2-7; 13 positions agree with TRBD2. V was clipped by 5 bases and J by 7 bases; unmatched bases: 8. The CDR3 extends over 15 amino acids. Written as DNA, the CDR3 is TGTGCCAGCAGTCCCGGACTAGCGGGAGCGGGGGAGCAGTACCTC. Amino acids: CASSPGLAGAGEQYL.

This clonotype came up many times. CDR3 nucleotide sequence: TGTGCCAGCAGCGCAGGCCCCCGACAGAGAGGGATCCAAAACATTCAGTACTTC. Translation: CASSAGPRQRGIQNIQYF. This chain connects TRBV11-2 to TRBJ2-4; the D gene could be TRBD1 or TRBD2 (5 bases each). Trimming cost V 5 bases and J 5 bases, with 25 bases left between them. Germline V gene sequence: CDR1 SGHAT, CDR2 FQNNGV. CDR3 length equals 18 residues.

Many counts were recorded for this clonotype. The chain has TRBV19 and TRBJ2-1; TRBD1 matches 8 bases. The V and J ends lost 8 bases and 0 bases, in that order; junction bases with no gene match: 3. Looked up from germline, CDR1 is LNHDA and CDR2 is SQIVND (reference sequence). CDR3 size: 14 residues. The DNA of the CDR3 is TGTGCCAGTCGGACAGGGTTCTCCTACAATGAGCAGTTCTTC. It encodes CASRTGFSYNEQFF. Supplemented by reference TRBV19 and TRBJ2-1, the full variable domain reads DGGITQSPKYLFRKEGQNVTLSCEQNLNHDAMYWYRQDPGQGLRLIYYSQIVNDFQKGDIAEGYSVSREKKESFPLTVTSAQKNPTAFYLCASRTGFSYNEQFFGPGTRLTVL.

The chain links TRBV30 to TRBJ1-4, with a possible D match to TRBD1 (6 bases). This CDR3 comprises 16 residues. Germline assignment: CDR1 GTSNPN and CDR2 SVGIG (reference sequence). The V gene lost 0 bases and the J gene lost 4 bases, with 15 bases spanning the gap. The CDR3 sequence: CAWSVPVQGYNEKLFF. The CDR3 bases are TGTGCCTGGAGTGTACCGGTACAGGGATATAATGAAAAACTGTTTTTT.